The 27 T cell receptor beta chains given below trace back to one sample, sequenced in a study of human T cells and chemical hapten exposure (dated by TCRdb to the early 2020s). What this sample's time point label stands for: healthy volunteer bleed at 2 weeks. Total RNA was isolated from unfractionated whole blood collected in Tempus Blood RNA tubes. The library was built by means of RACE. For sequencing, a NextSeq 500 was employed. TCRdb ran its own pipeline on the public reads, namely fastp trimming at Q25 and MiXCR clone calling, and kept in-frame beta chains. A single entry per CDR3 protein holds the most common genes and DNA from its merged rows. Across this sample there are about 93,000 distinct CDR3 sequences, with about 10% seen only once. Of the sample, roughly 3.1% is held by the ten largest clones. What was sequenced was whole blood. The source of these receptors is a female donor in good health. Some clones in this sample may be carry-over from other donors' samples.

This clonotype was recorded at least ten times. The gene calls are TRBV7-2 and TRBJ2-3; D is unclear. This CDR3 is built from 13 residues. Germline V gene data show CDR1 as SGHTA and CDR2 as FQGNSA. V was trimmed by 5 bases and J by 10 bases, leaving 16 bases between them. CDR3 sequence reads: CASSLTHLSAQYF. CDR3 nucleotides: TGTGCCAGCAGCCTAACTCACCTTTCTGCGCAGTATTTT.

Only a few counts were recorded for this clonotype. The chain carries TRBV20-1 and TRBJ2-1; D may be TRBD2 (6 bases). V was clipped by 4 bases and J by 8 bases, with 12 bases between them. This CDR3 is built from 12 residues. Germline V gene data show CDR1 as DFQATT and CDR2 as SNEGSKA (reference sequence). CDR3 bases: TGCAGTGCTAATCGGGAGTACGATGAGCAGTTCTTC. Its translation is CSANREYDEQFF.

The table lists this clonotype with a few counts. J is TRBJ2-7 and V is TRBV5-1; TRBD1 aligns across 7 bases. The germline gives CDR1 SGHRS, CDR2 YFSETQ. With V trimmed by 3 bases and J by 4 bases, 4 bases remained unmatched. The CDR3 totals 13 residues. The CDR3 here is CASSSSRGYEQYF. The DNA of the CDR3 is TGCGCCAGCAGCTCCTCCAGGGGGTACGAGCAGTACTTC.

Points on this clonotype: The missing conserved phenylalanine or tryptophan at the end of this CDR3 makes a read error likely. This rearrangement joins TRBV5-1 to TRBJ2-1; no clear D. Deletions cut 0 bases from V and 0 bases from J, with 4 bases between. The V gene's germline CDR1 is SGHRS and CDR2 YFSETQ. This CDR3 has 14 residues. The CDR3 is CASSLESSYNEQFS. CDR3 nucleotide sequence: TGCGCCAGCAGCTTGGAGAGCTCCTACAATGAGCAGTTCTCC.

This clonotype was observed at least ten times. This chain's CDR3 is CASSLIGGSEAFF. CDR3 sequence (DNA): TGTGCCAGCAGCTTGATTGGTGGATCTGAAGCTTTCTTT. The genes are TRBV5-6 and TRBJ1-1; D gene ambiguous. Trimming stripped 1 base from V and 6 bases from J, with 10 bases between. Germline loops: CDR1 SGHDT, CDR2 YYEEEE. The CDR3 contains 13 residues.

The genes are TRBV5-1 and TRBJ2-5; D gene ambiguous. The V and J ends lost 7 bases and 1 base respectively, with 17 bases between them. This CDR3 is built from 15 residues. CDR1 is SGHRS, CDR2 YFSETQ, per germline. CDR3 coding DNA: TGCGCCAGCCGCGACCTTGGACGGACCCAAGAGACCCAGTACTTC. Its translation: CASRDLGRTQETQYF.

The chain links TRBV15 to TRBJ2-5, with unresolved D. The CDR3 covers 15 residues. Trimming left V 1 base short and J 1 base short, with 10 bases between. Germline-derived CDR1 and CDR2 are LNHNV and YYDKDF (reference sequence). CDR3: CATSRALASQETQYF. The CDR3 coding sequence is TGTGCCACCAGCAGAGCTCTGGCGTCCCAAGAGACCCAGTACTTC.

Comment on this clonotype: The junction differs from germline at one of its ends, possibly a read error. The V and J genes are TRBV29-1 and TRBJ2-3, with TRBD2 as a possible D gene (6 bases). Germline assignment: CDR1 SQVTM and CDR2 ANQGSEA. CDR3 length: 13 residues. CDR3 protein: CSGRGSLTDTRYF. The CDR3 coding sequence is TGCAGCGGACGGGGGAGTCTTACAGATACGCGGTATTTT.

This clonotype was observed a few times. CDR3 bases: TGTGCCAGCAGCCAAGATCGGGCCGAAGATAATGAGCAGTTCTTC. It specifies CASSQDRAEDNEQFF. The chain couples TRBV3-1 to TRBJ2-1; unclear D gene. CDR3 length equals 15 residues. Deletions cut 0 bases from V and 7 bases from J, with 13 bases between. Germline V lookup: CDR1 LGHDT, CDR2 YNNKEL (reference sequence).

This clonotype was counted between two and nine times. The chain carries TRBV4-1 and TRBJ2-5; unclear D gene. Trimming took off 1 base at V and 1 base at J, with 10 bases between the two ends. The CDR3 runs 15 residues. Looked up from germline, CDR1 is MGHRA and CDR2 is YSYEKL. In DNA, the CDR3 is TGCGCCAGCAGCCAAGGAGACGGACCCCAAGAGACCCAGTACTTC. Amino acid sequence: CASSQGDGPQETQYF.

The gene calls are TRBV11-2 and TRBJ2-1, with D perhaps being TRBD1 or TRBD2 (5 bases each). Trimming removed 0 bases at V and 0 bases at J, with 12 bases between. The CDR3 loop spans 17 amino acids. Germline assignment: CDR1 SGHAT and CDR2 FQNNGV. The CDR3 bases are TGTGCCAGCAGCTTAGAAGGGACGGGTAGCTCCTACAATGAGCAGTTCTTC. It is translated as CASSLEGTGSSYNEQFF.

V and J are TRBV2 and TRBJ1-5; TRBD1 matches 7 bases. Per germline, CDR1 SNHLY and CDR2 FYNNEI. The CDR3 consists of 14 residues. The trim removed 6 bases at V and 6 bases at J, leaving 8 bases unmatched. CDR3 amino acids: CASSSSRGIQPQHF. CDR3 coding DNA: TGTGCCAGCAGCTCTAGCAGGGGGATTCAGCCCCAGCATTTT.

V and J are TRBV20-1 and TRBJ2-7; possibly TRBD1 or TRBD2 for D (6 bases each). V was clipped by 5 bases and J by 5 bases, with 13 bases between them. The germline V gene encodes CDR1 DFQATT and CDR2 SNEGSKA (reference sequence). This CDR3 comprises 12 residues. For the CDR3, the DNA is TGCAGTGCTGAGGGGGGTCGTCACGAGCAGTACTTC. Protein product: CSAEGGRHEQYF.

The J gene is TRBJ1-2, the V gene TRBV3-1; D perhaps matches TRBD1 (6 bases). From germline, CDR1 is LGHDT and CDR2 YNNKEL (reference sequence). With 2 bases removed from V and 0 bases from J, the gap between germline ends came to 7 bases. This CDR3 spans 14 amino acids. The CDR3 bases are TGTGCCAGCAGCCAAAGACAGGCTAACTATGGCTACACCTTC. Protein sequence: CASSQRQANYGYTF.

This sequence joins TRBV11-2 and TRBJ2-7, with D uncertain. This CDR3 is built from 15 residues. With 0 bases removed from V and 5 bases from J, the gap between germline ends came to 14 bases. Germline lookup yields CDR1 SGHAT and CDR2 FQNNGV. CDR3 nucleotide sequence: TGTGCCAGCAGCTTAGATCCTAGGGATAGGAACGAGCAGTACTTC. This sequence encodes CASSLDPRDRNEQYF. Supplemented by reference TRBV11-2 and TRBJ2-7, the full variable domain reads EAGVAQSPRYKIIEKRQSVAFWCNPISGHATLYWYQQILGQGPKLLIQFQNNGVVDDSQLPKDRFSAERLKGVDSTLKIQPAKLEDSAVYLCASSLDPRDRNEQYFGPGTRLTVT.

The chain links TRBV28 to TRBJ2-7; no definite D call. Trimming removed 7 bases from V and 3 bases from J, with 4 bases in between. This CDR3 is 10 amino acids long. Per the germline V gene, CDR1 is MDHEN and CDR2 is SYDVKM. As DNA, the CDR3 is TGTGCCAGCAACATCTACGAGCAGTACTTC. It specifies CASNIYEQYF.

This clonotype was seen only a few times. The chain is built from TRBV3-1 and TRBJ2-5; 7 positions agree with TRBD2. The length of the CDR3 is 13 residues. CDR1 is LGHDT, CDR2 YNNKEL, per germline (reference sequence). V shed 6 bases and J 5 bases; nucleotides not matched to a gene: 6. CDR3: CASSRTRVETQYF. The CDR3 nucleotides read TGTGCCAGCAGTCGGACTAGAGTCGAGACCCAGTACTTC.

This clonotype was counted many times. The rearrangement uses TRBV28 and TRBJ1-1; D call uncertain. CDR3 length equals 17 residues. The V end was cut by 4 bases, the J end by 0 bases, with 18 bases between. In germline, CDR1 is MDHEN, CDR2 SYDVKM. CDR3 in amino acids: CASSSSALTPMNTEAFF. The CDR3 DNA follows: TGTGCCAGCAGTTCTTCTGCCTTGACACCCATGAACACTGAAGCTTTCTTT.

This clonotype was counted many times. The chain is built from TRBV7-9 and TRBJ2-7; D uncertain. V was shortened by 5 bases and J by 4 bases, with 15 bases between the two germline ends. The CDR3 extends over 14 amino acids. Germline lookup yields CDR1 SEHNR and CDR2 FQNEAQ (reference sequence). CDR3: CASSPPLGRYEQYF. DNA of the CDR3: TGTGCCAGCAGCCCCCCTCTAGGCAGATACGAGCAGTACTTC.

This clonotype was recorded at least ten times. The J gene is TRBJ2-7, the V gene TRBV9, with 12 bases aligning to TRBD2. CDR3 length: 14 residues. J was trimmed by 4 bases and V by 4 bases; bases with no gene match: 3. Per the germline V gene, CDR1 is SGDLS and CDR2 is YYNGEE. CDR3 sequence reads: CASSPGLAGYEQYF. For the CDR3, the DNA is TGTGCCAGCAGCCCGGGACTAGCGGGTTACGAGCAGTACTTC.

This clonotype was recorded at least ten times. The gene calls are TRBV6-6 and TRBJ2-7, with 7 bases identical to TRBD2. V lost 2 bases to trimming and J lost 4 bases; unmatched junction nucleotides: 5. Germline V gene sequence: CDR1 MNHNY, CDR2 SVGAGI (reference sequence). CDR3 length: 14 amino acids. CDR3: CASSYRNGGYEQYF. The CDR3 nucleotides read TGTGCCAGCAGTTACCGAAACGGGGGGTACGAGCAGTACTTC.

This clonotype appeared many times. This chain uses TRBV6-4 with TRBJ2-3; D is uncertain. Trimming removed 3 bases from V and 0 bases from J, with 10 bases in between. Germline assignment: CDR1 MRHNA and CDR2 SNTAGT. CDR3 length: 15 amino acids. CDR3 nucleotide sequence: TGTGCCAGCAGTGATGGCGGTTCTAGCACAGATACGCAGTATTTT. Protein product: CASSDGGSSTDTQYF.

The CDR3 loop is CASSLALANSYEQYF. The DNA for the CDR3 is TGTGCCAGCAGCTTAGCCCTAGCGAACTCTTACGAGCAGTACTTC. The chain employs TRBV7-6 and TRBJ2-7; TRBD2 is a possible D gene (6 bases). The CDR3 is made up of 15 amino acids. V dropped 0 bases and J dropped 4 bases, with 13 bases sitting between them. Per germline, CDR1 SGHVS and CDR2 FNYEAQ.

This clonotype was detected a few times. The CDR3 region is CASSLRQPYEQYF. CDR3 DNA sequence: TGTGCCAGCAGTTTGAGGCAGCCCTACGAGCAGTACTTC. The genes are TRBV27 and TRBJ2-7; no clear D gene. The CDR3 loop spans 13 amino acids. V dropped 3 bases and J dropped 2 bases, with 8 bases sitting between them. Germline V gives CDR1 MNHEY, CDR2 SMNVEV (reference sequence).

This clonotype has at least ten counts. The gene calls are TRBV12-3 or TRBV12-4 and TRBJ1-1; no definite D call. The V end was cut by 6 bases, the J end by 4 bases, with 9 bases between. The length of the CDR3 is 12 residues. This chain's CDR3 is CASSTGITEAFF. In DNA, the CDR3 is TGTGCCAGCAGCACGGGTATCACTGAAGCTTTCTTT.

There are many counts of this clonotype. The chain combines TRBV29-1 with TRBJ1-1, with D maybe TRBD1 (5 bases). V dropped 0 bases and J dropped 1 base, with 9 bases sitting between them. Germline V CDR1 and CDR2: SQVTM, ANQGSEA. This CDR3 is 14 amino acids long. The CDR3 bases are TGCAGCGTTGAAGATATAAGGGGGAACACTGAAGCTTTCTTT. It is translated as CSVEDIRGNTEAFF.

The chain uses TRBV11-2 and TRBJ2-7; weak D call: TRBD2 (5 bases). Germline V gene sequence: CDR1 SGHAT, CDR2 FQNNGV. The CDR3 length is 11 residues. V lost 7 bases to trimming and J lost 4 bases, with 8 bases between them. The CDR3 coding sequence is TGTGCCAGCACTGAGCGGTACGAGCAGTACTTC. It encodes CASTERYEQYF.